This T cell receptor (beta chain) was found in a study of OX40 agonist ivuxolimab in advanced cancers. Turning to the study itself: It was ivuxolimab, an agonistic anti-OX40 (CD134) antibody, that patients were treated with. Allowance was made for prior anti-PD-1, anti-PD-L1 or anti-CTLA-4 therapy, and about 37% had some.

People who had autoimmune disease history or systemic immunosuppression were excluded. Repertoires were generated with immunoSEQ multiplex PCR, while TCRdb's copy carries only in-frame clones and drops some. In the table there are about 73,000 clones, 75% to 90% of which are singletons. This CDR3 region has 15 residues. V lost 6 bases, J lost 3 bases, and 7 bases stayed unmatched. Germline assignment: CDR1 SNHLY and CDR2 FYNNEI. The input for sequencing was CD4+ or CD8+ T cells sorted from blood, taken in a trial of the OX40 agonist ivuxolimab. The genes are TRBV2 and TRBJ2-7; 11 positions agree with TRBD2. This TCR was sampled from an adult with an advanced solid tumor such as melanoma, head and neck, liver or kidney cancer. As DNA, the CDR3 is TGTGCCAGCAGCCTAAGACTAGCGGGATTCTACGAGCAGTACTTC. Amino acids: CASSLRLAGFYEQYF.